Following are 13 T cell receptor beta chains from one sample sequenced in a study of CD8+CD57+ T cells in acquired aplastic anemia. Genomic DNA, the template, was used for profiling of the TCR beta VDJ and CDR3. TCRdb reprocessed the reads with MiXCR, giving one entry per CDR3 protein. The sample shows 150,000 to 200,000 distinct CDR3 sequences, 55% to 70% of them seen only once. Sequences were obtained from sorted CD4+, CD8+, or CD8+CD57+ T cells (not recorded which) from PBMCs. The receptors stem from a human donor with severe aplastic anemia or a healthy control (not recorded which).

Details on this clonotype: Since the CDR3 does not end with the conserved phenylalanine or tryptophan, this likely comes from a read error. V is TRBV9 and J is TRBJ2-7; D perhaps matches TRBD1 (6 bases). The CDR3 is 15 residues long. Germline V gene lookup returns CDR1 SGDLS and CDR2 YYNGEE. Trimming cost V 3 bases and J 2 bases, with 15 bases left between them. CDR3 sequence reads: CASSGGQPTPYEQYL. For the CDR3, the DNA is TGTGCCAGCAGCGGTGGACAGCCAACCCCCTACGAGCAGTACCTC.

This clonotype has more than one count but fewer than ten. The chain couples TRBV12-3 or TRBV12-4 to TRBJ1-5; 8 positions match TRBD1. V shed 3 bases and J 11 bases; nucleotides not matched to a gene: 12. This CDR3 comprises 15 residues. The chain's CDR3 is CASSFPGQGGETQHF. The CDR3 DNA follows: TGTGCCAGCAGTTTCCCCGGACAGGGTGGAGAGACCCAGCATTTT.

The rearrangement uses TRBV9 and TRBJ1-2; a weak D match, TRBD1 (6 bases). From germline, CDR1 is SGDLS and CDR2 YYNGEE. Deletions cut 2 bases from V and 4 bases from J, with 18 bases between. The length of the CDR3 is 16 residues. CDR3 region: CASSVGAVQGGYGYTF. CDR3 bases: TGTGCCAGCAGCGTGGGGGCGGTACAGGGTGGCTATGGCTACACCTTC.

This clonotype has ten or more counts. The J gene is TRBJ1-5, the V gene TRBV3-1; D gene unclear. The CDR3 loop spans 14 amino acids. Germline V gene sequence: CDR1 LGHDT, CDR2 YNNKEL (reference sequence). V was cut by 1 base and J by 9 bases, with 13 bases left in between. CDR3 sequence reads: CASSQAPGRWPQHF. CDR3 nucleotide sequence: TGTGCCAGCAGCCAAGCCCCCGGGCGGTGGCCCCAGCATTTT.

The chain uses TRBV5-1 and TRBJ1-2, with 8 positions matching TRBD1. Germline V gene data show CDR1 as SGHRS and CDR2 as YFSETQ. The CDR3 has 13 residues. Trimming removed 6 bases from V and 4 bases from J; junction bases left unmatched: 5. The CDR3, as DNA: TGCGCCAGCACCCCCACAGGGGGCTATGGCTACACCTTC. It encodes CASTPTGGYGYTF.

The chain links TRBV7-2 to TRBJ1-4, with D possibly being TRBD1 (6 bases). The CDR3 consists of 16 residues. Trimming left V 2 bases short and J 8 bases short, with 18 bases between. CDR1 SGHTA and CDR2 FQGNSA come from the germline V gene. The CDR3 DNA follows: TGTGCCAGCAGCTTATCGGGGGGGGGCGTGAAGGAAAAACTGTTTTTT. It encodes CASSLSGGGVKEKLFF. The whole variable domain, filled in from reference TRBV7-2 and TRBJ1-4, reads GAGVSQSPSNKVTEKGKDVELRCDPISGHTALYWYRQSLGQGLEFLIYFQGNSAPDKSGLPSDRFSAERTGGSVSTLTIQRTQQEDSAVYLCASSLSGGGVKEKLFFGSGTQLSVL.

The chain joins TRBV20-1 to TRBJ2-5; D may be TRBD1 (5 bases). The CDR3 loop spans 13 amino acids. Germline V gives CDR1 DFQATT, CDR2 SNEGSKA (reference sequence). Deletions cut 0 bases from V and 5 bases from J, with 10 bases between. CDR3 DNA sequence: TGCAGTGCTAGAGATCAGGGTGGGGAGACCCAGTACTTC. Amino acids: CSARDQGGETQYF.

The chain carries TRBV20-1 and TRBJ2-6; weak D call: TRBD2 (5 bases). CDR1 is DFQATT, CDR2 SNEGSKA, per germline (reference sequence). The CDR3 contains 14 residues. V dropped 4 bases and J dropped 2 bases, with 9 bases sitting between them. The CDR3 here is CSAIERAGANVLTF. The DNA for the CDR3 is TGCAGTGCTATCGAGAGGGCTGGGGCCAACGTCCTGACTTTC.

The chain has TRBV7-2 and TRBJ2-1, with 11 bases fitting TRBD2. Germline lookup yields CDR1 SGHTA and CDR2 FQGNSA. Trimming cost V 3 bases and J 4 bases; bases outside gene matches: 2. The CDR3 has 15 residues. Here the CDR3 DNA reads TGTGCCAGCAGCTTGACTAGCGGGGTTTACAATGAGCAGTTCTTC. Translated, it gives CASSLTSGVYNEQFF. The variable domain in full, with the rest retrieved from reference TRBV7-2 and TRBJ2-1, is GAGVSQSPSNKVTEKGKDVELRCDPISGHTALYWYRQSLGQGLEFLIYFQGNSAPDKSGLPSDRFSAERTGGSVSTLTIQRTQQEDSAVYLCASSLTSGVYNEQFFGPGTRLTVL.

The J gene is TRBJ2-5, the V gene TRBV5-4; 13 bases line up with TRBD2. V shed 5 bases and J 3 bases; nucleotides not matched to a gene: 4. The CDR3 is 15 residues long. CDR1 is SGHNT, CDR2 YYREEE, per germline (reference sequence). CDR3 coding DNA: TGTGCCAGCAGATCCGGGACTAGCGGGGAAGAGACCCAGTACTTC. Translation gives CASRSGTSGEETQYF.

V and J are TRBV20-1 and TRBJ2-3; D perhaps matches TRBD1 (5 bases). The CDR3 totals 16 residues. Germline CDR1 and CDR2: DFQATT and SNEGSKA (reference sequence). V lost 0 bases and J lost 5, with 18 bases in between. CDR3 in amino acids: CSARDIKHRSVDTQYF. The CDR3 bases are TGCAGTGCTAGAGATATCAAGCACAGGTCGGTAGATACGCAGTATTTT.

J is TRBJ2-5 and V is TRBV20-1; a weak D match, TRBD2 (7 bases). The CDR3 totals 13 residues. V was shortened by 3 bases and J by 5 bases, with 13 bases between the two germline ends. In germline, CDR1 is DFQATT, CDR2 SNEGSKA (reference sequence). Written as DNA, the CDR3 is TGCAGTGCTAGGGGAGGGGGGCGCGAGACCCAGTACTTC. Residues: CSARGGGRETQYF.

A few counts support this clonotype. The V call is TRBV4-1, the J call TRBJ1-5, with D possibly being TRBD1 (5 bases). V was cut by 1 base and J by 11 bases, with 18 bases left in between. The germline gives CDR1 MGHRA, CDR2 YSYEKL. This CDR3 comprises 15 residues. Written as DNA, the CDR3 is TGCGCCAGCAGCCAAGTCCCTGGACAATTCCAGTCCCAGCATTTT. This gives the protein CASSQVPGQFQSQHF.